This entry features one T cell receptor (beta chain) sequence. Its antigen is unidentified. V was clipped by 6 bases and J by 3 bases, with 9 bases between them. Germline CDR1 MNHEY, CDR2 SVGAGI. The CDR3 covers 13 residues. This specimen comes from a study of OX40 agonist ivuxolimab in advanced cancers. Study context: Partial responses were achieved by three patients: one hepatocellular carcinoma, two cutaneous melanoma.

Measured with immunoSEQ multiplex PCR; TCRdb has only the in-frame clones, and not every one. Among some 16,000 clones listed, around four fifths were seen once. Study-level findings and limits: Some nonresponders additionally presented with little normalized T-cell clonal expansion.

This TCR was sampled from an adult with an advanced solid tumor such as melanoma, head and neck, liver or kidney cancer. The material was CD4+ or CD8+ T cells sorted from blood, obtained in a trial of the OX40 agonist ivuxolimab. The J gene is TRBJ2-1, the V gene TRBV6-5, with TRBD2 as a possible D gene (5 bases). CDR3 sequence (DNA): TGTGCCAGCAGAAACGGGGTCTACAATGAGCAGTTCTTC. Protein product: CASRNGVYNEQFF.